This TCR beta chain was obtained from a study of control samples from healthy donors and cancer patients (TCRdb year 2020). The germline V gene specifies SNHLY as CDR1 and FYNNEI as CDR2. Measured from the cysteine to the phenylalanine, the CDR3 is 14 residues long. The only DNA kept is the CDR3, 42 bases in frame from the first base. V and J are truncated by 5 bases and 3 bases respectively, leaving an intervening sequence of 13 bases. Receptor amplification or capture employed the immunoSEQ multiplex PCR assay. Entries here come from immuneACCESS through TCRdb and include only in-frame sequences with V and J called. Some clones fail to appear in such tables; in the studies checked, an unresolved V gene covers under half of the shortfall, and the cause of the remainder is unknown. The sample table shows around 83,000 clones, and 80% to 95% are seen once. Roughly 1.2% of the sample is held by the ten biggest clonotypes.

With regard to this clone: This clone's antigen is unknown. No qualities accompany the bases; no much larger clone lies one base away.

The sequenced material came from PBMCs. The source is a middle-aged woman with lung cancer. The rearrangement combines TRBV2 with TRBJ1-1; no D gene call is confident. The DNA reads TGTGCCAGCAGTCCTCAGACACCTTACACTGAAGCTTTCTTT. This is translated as CASSPQTPYTEAFF.